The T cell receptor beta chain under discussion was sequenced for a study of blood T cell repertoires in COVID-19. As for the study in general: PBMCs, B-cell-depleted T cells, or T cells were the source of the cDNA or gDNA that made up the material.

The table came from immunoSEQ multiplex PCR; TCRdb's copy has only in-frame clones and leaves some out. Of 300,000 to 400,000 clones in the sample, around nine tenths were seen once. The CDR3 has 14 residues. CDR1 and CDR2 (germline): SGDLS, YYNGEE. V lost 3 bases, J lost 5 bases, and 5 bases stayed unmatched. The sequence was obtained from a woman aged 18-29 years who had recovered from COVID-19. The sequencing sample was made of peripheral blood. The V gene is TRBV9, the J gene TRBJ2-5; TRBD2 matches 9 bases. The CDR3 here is CASSARTSEETQYF. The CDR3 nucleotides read TGTGCCAGCAGCGCCAGGACTAGCGAGGAGACCCAGTACTTC.